The 18 T cell receptor beta chains presented below share a single source sample, sequenced in a study of blood T cell repertoires in COVID-19. TCRdb's copy holds only in-frame clones and misses some; the assay was immunoSEQ multiplex PCR. The sample shows 150,000 to 250,000 clones, approximately 94% of them seen only once. Material for sequencing was peripheral blood. These receptors all come from a man aged 25 to 45 with COVID-19, enrolled during active disease.

V gene TRBV12-5 combines with J gene TRBJ2-5; D not resolved. Per germline, CDR1 LGHNT and CDR2 FRNRAP. Trimming cost V 0 bases and J 5 bases, with 7 bases left between them. The CDR3 is 13 amino acids. The CDR3 loop reads CASGLVPGETQYF. The DNA for the CDR3 is TGTGCTAGTGGTTTGGTACCCGGGGAGACCCAGTACTTC.

The chain has TRBV28 and TRBJ1-1; D is uncertain. The CDR3 is 13 amino acids. Looked up from germline, CDR1 is MDHEN and CDR2 is SYDVKM. V was pared by 6 bases and J by 1 base, with 9 bases between. This CDR3 reads CASSPPENTEAFF. In DNA form, the CDR3 reads TGTGCCAGCAGCCCTCCAGAGAACACTGAAGCTTTCTTT.

CDR3 loop: CASSDQGMAGNTIYF. The CDR3 bases are TGTGCCAGCAGTGATCAGGGAATGGCTGGAAACACCATATATTTT. The chain uses TRBV25-1 and TRBJ1-3, with a possible D match to TRBD1 (5 bases). The germline V gene has CDR1 MGHDK and CDR2 SYGVNS. Trimming shortened V by 3 bases and J by 2 bases, and 11 bases separated the two germline ends. The CDR3 runs 15 residues.

The rearrangement uses TRBV5-5 and TRBJ2-6, with D perhaps matching TRBD1 (5 bases). V lost 9 bases, J lost 0 bases, and 10 bases lay in between. CDR1 SGHKS and CDR2 YYEKEE come from the germline V gene (reference sequence). This CDR3 is built from 14 residues. The CDR3 reads CATRVRSGANVLTF. CDR3 sequence (DNA): TGTGCCACCAGGGTGCGCTCTGGGGCCAACGTCCTGACTTTC.

This clone is a singleton in its sample. V gene TRBV27 combines with J gene TRBJ1-4; 9 bases fit TRBD1. The germline V gene encodes CDR1 MNHEY and CDR2 SMNVEV (reference sequence). Germline trimming cut 4 bases from V and 4 bases from J; bases unmatched to any gene: 7. The CDR3 covers 16 residues. The CDR3 DNA sequence: TGTGCCAGCAGTTCAAGGACAGGGGCCGGTAATGAAAAACTGTTTTTT. This codes for CASSSRTGAGNEKLFF.

The chain couples TRBV2 to TRBJ1-3, with TRBD1 matching 8 bases. The CDR3 has 18 residues. The germline V gene encodes CDR1 SNHLY and CDR2 FYNNEI. Trimming removed 6 bases from V and 0 bases from J; junction bases left unmatched: 13. The DNA of the CDR3 is TGTGCCAGCAGCTCCCAGGGGGCAGGGGGCTACTCTGGAAACACCATATATTTT. It yields the protein CASSSQGAGGYSGNTIYF. The complete variable domain, with remaining parts taken from reference TRBV2 and TRBJ1-3, reads EPEVTQTPSHQVTQMGQEVILRCVPISNHLYFYWYRQILGQKVEFLVSFYNNEISEKSEIFDDQFSVERPDGSNFTLKIRSTKLEDSAMYFCASSSQGAGGYSGNTIYFGEGSWLTVV.

CDR3 protein: CASTLGGAGNTIYF. The CDR3 DNA follows: TGTGCCAGCACCTTGGGAGGGGCTGGAAACACCATATATTTT. The chain carries TRBV11-2 and TRBJ1-3; a possible D gene is TRBD1 (5 bases). Trimming left V 7 bases short and J 2 bases short, with 12 bases between. Germline loops: CDR1 SGHAT, CDR2 FQNNGV. The CDR3 has 14 residues.

The chain uses TRBV4-2 and TRBJ2-5; TRBD2 agrees at 14 bases. The CDR3 sequence is 16 residues long. The germline V gene encodes CDR1 LGHNA and CDR2 YNFKEQ. The V and J ends lost 1 base and 4 bases, in that order; junction bases with no gene match: 2. CDR3: CASSQGLAGGLETQYF. The DNA for the CDR3 is TGTGCCAGCAGCCAAGGACTAGCGGGGGGGCTAGAGACCCAGTACTTC.

The count of this clone is one. This chain connects TRBV10-3 to TRBJ1-6, with TRBD1 matching 8 bases. Germline assignment: CDR1 ENHRY and CDR2 SYGVKD. The V gene end was trimmed by 6 bases and the J gene end by 2 bases; junction bases not matched to a gene: 3. The CDR3 contains 15 residues. CDR3 DNA: TGTGCCATCAGAGAGGACAGGGCCTATAATTCACCCCTCCACTTT. Protein sequence: CAIREDRAYNSPLHF.

This chain links TRBV6-6 with TRBJ1-5, with D possibly TRBD1 on 5 matching bases. Trimming cost V 0 bases and J 2 bases, with 8 bases left between them. This CDR3 is built from 15 residues. The V gene's germline CDR1 is MNHNY and CDR2 SVGAGI (reference sequence). The CDR3 bases are TGTGCCAGCAGTTACTCTTCGGGGGGCAATCAGCCCCAGCATTTT. As protein: CASSYSSGGNQPQHF.

The rearrangement joins TRBV2 to TRBJ1-5, with D unclear. Germline assignment: CDR1 SNHLY and CDR2 FYNNEI. The CDR3 spans 14 residues. Deletions cut 0 bases from V and 5 bases from J, with 8 bases between. CDR3 region: CASSEATADQPQHF. CDR3 DNA: TGTGCCAGCAGTGAAGCGACTGCAGATCAGCCCCAGCATTTT.

This clone was recorded once. This sequence joins TRBV7-9 and TRBJ2-7, with D tentatively TRBD1 (5 bases). This CDR3 contains 16 residues. The V gene lost 0 bases and the J gene lost 3 bases, with 15 bases spanning the gap. Germline CDR1 and CDR2: SEHNR and FQNEAQ (reference sequence). CDR3 protein: CASSLALRRGYYEQYF. The DNA for the CDR3 is TGTGCCAGCAGCTTAGCGCTCAGAAGGGGCTACTACGAGCAGTACTTC.

The chain is built from TRBV5-1 and TRBJ2-1, with 10 nucleotides matching TRBD2. J was trimmed by 0 bases and V by 2 bases; bases with no gene match: 5. Germline CDR1 reads SGHRS; CDR2 reads YFSETQ. CDR3 size: 17 residues. The CDR3 protein is CASSFSSGGVSYNEQFF. In nucleotides, the CDR3 is TGCGCCAGCAGCTTCTCTAGCGGGGGTGTCTCCTACAATGAGCAGTTCTTC.

The gene calls are TRBV5-1 and TRBJ2-7, with unresolved D. Germline V gene lookup returns CDR1 SGHRS and CDR2 YFSETQ. The CDR3 contains 14 residues. V dropped 0 bases and J dropped 3 bases, with 10 bases sitting between them. Written as DNA, the CDR3 is TGCGCCAGCAGCTTGGATGGCGGAGTCTACGAGCAGTACTTC. Amino acid sequence: CASSLDGGVYEQYF.

This clone occurred once. The V gene is TRBV29-1, the J gene TRBJ1-1; weak D call: TRBD1 (6 bases). CDR1 is SQVTM and CDR2 is ANQGSEA in the germline V gene. The V gene lost 6 bases and the J gene lost 2 bases, with 10 bases spanning the gap. The CDR3 has 12 amino acids. For the CDR3, the DNA is TGCAGCGTGGACAGACGAAACACTGAAGCTTTCTTT. It yields the protein CSVDRRNTEAFF.

The CDR3 spells CASSPQRRDRGDEQYF. The CDR3 bases are TGTGCCAGCTCACCCCAACGCCGGGACAGGGGGGACGAGCAGTACTTC. The rearrangement links TRBV18 to TRBJ2-7, with 11 nucleotides matching TRBD1. CDR1 KGHSH and CDR2 LQKENI come from the germline V gene. Trimming took 3 bases from V and 5 from J; bases not matched to a gene: 9. This CDR3 contains 16 residues.

V gene TRBV7-6 combines with J gene TRBJ2-1; 7 positions agree with TRBD2. This CDR3 comprises 15 residues. Trimming removed 0 bases from V and 5 bases from J; junction bases left unmatched: 4. Germline CDR1 and CDR2: SGHVS and FNYEAQ. The chain's CDR3 is CASSLAWGGNNEQFF. CDR3 DNA: TGTGCCAGCAGCTTAGCCTGGGGGGGAAACAATGAGCAGTTCTTC. Full variable domain (outside the CDR3, taken from reference TRBV7-6 and TRBJ2-1): GAGVSQSPRYKVTKRGQDVALRCDPISGHVSLYWYRQALGQGPEFLTYFNYEAQQDKSGLPNDRFSAERPEGSISTLTIQRTEQRDSAMYRCASSLAWGGNNEQFFGPGTRLTVL.

The chain employs TRBV5-1 and TRBJ2-3; D unclear. Looked up from germline, CDR1 is SGHRS and CDR2 is YFSETQ. The CDR3 is 15 residues long. V dropped 6 bases and J dropped 0 bases, with 14 bases sitting between them. The CDR3 region has the DNA TGCGCCAGCAAGATCCGGGTCCCTAGCACAGATACGCAGTATTTT. This translates into CASKIRVPSTDTQYF. Based on the CDR3 plus reference TRBV5-1 and TRBJ2-3, the full variable domain is KAGVTQTPRYLIKTRGQQVTLSCSPISGHRSVSWYQQTPGQGLQFLFEYFSETQRNKGNFPGRFSGRQFSNSRSEMNVSTLELGDSALYLCASKIRVPSTDTQYFGPGTRLTVL.